This TCR beta chain was documented in a study of blood T cell repertoires in COVID-19. About the research overall: Samples came from the United States, Italy and Spain, spanning acute and convalescent COVID-19. T cells, B-cell-depleted T cells, or PBMCs supplied cDNA or gDNA.

As handled by the study authors: How many nucleated cells were present was estimated from reference gene primer amplification. Data came from immunoSEQ multiplex PCR; TCRdb stores just in-frame clones and leaves some out. V, J and clone size are those of that table, while D and trimming were read from the DNA. Among about 73,000 clones, over 70% were seen once, and the ten largest hold around 5%. Germline values: CDR1 KGHSH, CDR2 LQKENI. The ends were cut back, 0 bases at V and 5 bases at J, with 13 bases in the middle. CDR3 length: 15 amino acids. The source material was peripheral blood. The TCR originated in a man aged 50-59 years with active COVID-19. This chain connects TRBV18 to TRBJ2-5; possible D gene TRBD2, 7 bases. CDR3 amino acids: CASSPPRGGEETQYF. CDR3 bases: TGTGCCAGCTCACCACCGAGGGGGGGCGAGGAGACCCAGTACTTC.